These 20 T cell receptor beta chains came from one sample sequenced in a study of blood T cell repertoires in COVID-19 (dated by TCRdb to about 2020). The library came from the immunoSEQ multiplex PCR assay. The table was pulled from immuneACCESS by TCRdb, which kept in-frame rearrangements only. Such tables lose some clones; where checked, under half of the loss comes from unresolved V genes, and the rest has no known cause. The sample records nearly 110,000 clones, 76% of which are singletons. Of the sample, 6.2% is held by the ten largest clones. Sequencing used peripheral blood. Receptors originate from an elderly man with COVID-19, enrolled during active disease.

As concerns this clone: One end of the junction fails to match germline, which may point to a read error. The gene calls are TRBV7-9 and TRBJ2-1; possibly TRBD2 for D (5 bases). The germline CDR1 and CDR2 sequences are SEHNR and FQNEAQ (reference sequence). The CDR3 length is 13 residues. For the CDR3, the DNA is TGCACAATACGAACTAGCTCCTACAATGAGCAGTTCTTC. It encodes CTIRTSSYNEQFF.

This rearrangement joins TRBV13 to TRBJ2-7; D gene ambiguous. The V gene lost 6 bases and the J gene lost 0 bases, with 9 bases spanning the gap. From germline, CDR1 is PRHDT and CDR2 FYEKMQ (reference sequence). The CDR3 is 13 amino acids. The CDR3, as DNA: TGTGCCAGCAGTGGAGCCCGCTCCTACGAGCAGTACTTC. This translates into CASSGARSYEQYF.

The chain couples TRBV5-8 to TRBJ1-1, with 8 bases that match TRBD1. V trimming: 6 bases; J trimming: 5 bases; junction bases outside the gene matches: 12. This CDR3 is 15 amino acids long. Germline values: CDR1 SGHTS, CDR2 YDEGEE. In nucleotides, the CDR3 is TGTGCCAGCAACTTATACTCAGGGGGCTGGACTGAAGCTTTCTTT. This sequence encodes CASNLYSGGWTEAFF.

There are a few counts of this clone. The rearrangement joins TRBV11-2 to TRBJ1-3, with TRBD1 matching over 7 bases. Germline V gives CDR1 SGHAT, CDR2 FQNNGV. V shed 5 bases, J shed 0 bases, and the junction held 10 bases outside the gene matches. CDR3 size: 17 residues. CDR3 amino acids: CASSQGDRPISGNTIYF. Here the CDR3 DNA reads TGTGCCAGCAGCCAGGGGGACAGACCCATCTCTGGAAACACCATATATTTT.

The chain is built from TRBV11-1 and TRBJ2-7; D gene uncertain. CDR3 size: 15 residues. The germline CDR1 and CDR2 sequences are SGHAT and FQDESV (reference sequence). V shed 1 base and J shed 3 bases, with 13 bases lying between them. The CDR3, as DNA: TGTGCCAGCAGCTTAGGGAGTCCTAATGGCTACGAGCAGTACTTC. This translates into CASSLGSPNGYEQYF.

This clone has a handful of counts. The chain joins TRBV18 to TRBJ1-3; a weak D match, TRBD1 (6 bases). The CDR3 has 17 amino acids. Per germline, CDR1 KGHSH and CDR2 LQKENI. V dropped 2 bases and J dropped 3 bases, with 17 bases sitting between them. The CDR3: CASSPILGASDGNTIYF. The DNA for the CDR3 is TGTGCCAGCTCACCAATCCTGGGGGCGTCCGATGGAAACACCATATATTTT.

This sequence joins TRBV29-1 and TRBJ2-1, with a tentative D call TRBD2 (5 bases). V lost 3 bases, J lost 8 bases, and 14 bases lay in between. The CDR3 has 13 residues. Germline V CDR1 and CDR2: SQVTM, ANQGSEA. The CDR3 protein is CSVEEAESDEQFF. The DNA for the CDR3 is TGCAGCGTTGAGGAGGCCGAAAGTGATGAGCAGTTCTTC.

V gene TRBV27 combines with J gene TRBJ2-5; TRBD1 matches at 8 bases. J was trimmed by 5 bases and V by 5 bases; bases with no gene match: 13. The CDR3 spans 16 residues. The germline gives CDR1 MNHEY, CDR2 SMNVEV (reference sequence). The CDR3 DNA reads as TGTGCCAGCAGTCCAACCAGGGCAGGGGGCTTGGAGACCCAGTACTTC. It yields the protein CASSPTRAGGLETQYF.

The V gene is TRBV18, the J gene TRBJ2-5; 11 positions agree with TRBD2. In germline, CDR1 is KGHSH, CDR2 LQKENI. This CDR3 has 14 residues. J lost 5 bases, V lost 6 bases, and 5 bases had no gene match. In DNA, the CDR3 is TGTGCCAGCTCGGTAGCGGGAGGGCCGGAGACCCAGTACTTC. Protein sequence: CASSVAGGPETQYF.

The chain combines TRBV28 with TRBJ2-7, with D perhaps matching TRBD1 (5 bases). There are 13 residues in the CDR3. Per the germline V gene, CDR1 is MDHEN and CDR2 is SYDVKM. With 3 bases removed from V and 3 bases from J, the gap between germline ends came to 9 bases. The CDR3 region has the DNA TGTGCCAGCAGTTTGACAGATCTCTACGAGCAGTACTTC. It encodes CASSLTDLYEQYF.

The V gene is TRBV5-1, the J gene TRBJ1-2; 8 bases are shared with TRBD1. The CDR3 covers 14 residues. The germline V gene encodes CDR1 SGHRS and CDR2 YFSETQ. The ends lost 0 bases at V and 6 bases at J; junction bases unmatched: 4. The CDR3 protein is CASSLVGRGHGYTF. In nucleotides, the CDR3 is TGCGCCAGCAGCTTGGTCGGCAGGGGGCATGGCTACACCTTC. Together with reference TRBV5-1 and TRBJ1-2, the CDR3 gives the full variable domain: KAGVTQTPRYLIKTRGQQVTLSCSPISGHRSVSWYQQTPGQGLQFLFEYFSETQRNKGNFPGRFSGRQFSNSRSEMNVSTLELGDSALYLCASSLVGRGHGYTFGSGTRLTVV.

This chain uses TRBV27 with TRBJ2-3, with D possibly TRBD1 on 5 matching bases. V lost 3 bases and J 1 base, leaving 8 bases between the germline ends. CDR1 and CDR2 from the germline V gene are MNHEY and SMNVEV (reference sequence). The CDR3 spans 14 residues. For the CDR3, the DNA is TGTGCCAGCAGTTTCACAGGCGGCACAGATACGCAGTATTTT. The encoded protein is CASSFTGGTDTQYF.

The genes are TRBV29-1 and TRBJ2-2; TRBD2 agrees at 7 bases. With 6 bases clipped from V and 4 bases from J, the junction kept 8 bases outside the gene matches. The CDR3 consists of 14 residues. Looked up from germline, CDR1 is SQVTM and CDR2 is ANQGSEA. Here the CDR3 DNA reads TGCAGCGTATTGGGAGGGACGGTCACCGGGGAGCTGTTTTTT. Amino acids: CSVLGGTVTGELFF.

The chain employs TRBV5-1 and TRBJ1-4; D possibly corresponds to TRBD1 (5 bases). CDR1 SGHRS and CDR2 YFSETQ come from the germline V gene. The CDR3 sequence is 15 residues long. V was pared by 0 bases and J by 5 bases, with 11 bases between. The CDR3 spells CASSLGQGRNEKLFF. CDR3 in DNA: TGCGCCAGCAGCTTGGGGCAGGGTAGAAATGAAAAACTGTTTTTT.

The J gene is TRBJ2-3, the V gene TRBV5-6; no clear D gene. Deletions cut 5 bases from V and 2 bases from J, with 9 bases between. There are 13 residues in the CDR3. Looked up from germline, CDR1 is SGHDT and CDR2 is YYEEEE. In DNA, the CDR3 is TGTGCCAGCAGTGGAGTAGCCACAGATACGCAGTATTTT. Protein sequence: CASSGVATDTQYF.

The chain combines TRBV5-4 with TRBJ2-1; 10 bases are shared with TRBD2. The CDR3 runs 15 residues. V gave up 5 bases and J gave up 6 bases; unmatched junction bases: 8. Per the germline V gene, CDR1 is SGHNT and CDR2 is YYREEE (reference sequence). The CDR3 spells CASRLAGGPFNEQFF. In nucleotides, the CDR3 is TGTGCCAGCAGATTAGCGGGAGGTCCGTTCAATGAGCAGTTCTTC.

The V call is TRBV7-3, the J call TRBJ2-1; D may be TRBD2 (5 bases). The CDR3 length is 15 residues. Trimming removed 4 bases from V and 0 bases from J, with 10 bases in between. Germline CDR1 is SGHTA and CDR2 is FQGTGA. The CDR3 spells CASSYSASSYNEQFF. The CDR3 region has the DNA TGTGCCAGCAGCTATAGCGCGAGCTCCTACAATGAGCAGTTCTTC.

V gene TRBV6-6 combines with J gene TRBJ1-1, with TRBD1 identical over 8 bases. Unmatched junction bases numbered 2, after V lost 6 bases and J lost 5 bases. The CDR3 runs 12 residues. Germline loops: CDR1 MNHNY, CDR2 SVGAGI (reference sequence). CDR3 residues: CASSHRGTEAFF. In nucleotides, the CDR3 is TGTGCCAGCAGCCACAGGGGGACTGAAGCTTTCTTT.

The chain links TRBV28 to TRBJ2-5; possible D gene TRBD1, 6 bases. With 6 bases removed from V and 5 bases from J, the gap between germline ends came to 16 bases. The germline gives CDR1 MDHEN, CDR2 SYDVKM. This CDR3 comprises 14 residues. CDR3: CASSQGSLGETQYF. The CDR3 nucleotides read TGTGCCAGCAGCCAGGGGTCACTTGGGGAGACCCAGTACTTC.

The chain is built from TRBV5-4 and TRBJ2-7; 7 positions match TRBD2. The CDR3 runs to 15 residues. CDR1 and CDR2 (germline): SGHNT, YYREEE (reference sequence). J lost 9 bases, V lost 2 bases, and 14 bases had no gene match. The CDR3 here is CASSLASGPGVGQYF. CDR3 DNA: TGTGCCAGCAGCTTAGCTAGCGGCCCCGGGGTGGGGCAGTACTTC.